These T cell receptor beta chains were read from a single sample in a study of control samples from healthy donors and cancer patients. Sequencing used immunoSEQ multiplex PCR; TCRdb keeps in-frame clones, though not all of them. The table shows 180,000 or so clones, with 91% occurring only once. Input material: blood. These receptors originate from a woman in her thirties in good health. The CDR3 runs from the conserved cysteine through the conserved F or W. A D gene is named only where the DNA matches it firmly. Only some rows state a clone size, as once, few, many or a class for expanded clones.

clone_size | j_call | v_call | d_call | cdr3_aa | cdr3_nt
. | TRBJ2-7 | TRBV5-6 | TRBD1 | CASSDRGEQYF | TGTGCCAGCAGCGACAGGGGAGAGCAGTACTTC
. | TRBJ1-2 | TRBV20-1 | . | CSATENYGYTF | TGCAGTGCTACGGAAAACTATGGCTACACCTTC
. | TRBJ2-7 | TRBV11-1 | TRBD1 | CASSARQGASYEQYF | TGTGCCAGCAGCGCTAGACAGGGGGCCTCCTACGAGCAGTACTTC
. | TRBJ2-1 | TRBV6-4 | TRBD2 | CASSASGGAPYNEQFF | TGTGCCAGCAGTGCTAGCGGGGGGGCACCATACAATGAGCAGTTCTTC
. | TRBJ1-3 | TRBV4-1 | . | CASSQDLGGSGNTIYF | TGCGCCAGCAGCCAAGATTTAGGCGGCTCTGGAAACACCATATATTTT
once | TRBJ2-2 | TRBV29-1 | TRBD1 | CSVYMTGGSRANTGELFF | TGCAGCGTTTATATGACAGGGGGCTCCCGCGCGAACACCGGGGAGCTGTTTTTT
. | TRBJ1-3 | TRBV18 | . | CASSPLDEISGNTIYF | TGTGCCAGCTCACCATTGGACGAAATCTCTGGAAACACCATATATTTT
. | TRBJ1-5 | TRBV30 | . | CAWSVQPNQPQHF | TGTGCCTGGAGTGTCCAGCCGAATCAGCCCCAGCACTTT
. | TRBJ1-3 | TRBV19 | TRBD1 | CASSIGWTGLGNTIYF | TGTGCCAGTAGTATTGGGTGGACAGGGCTTGGAAACACCATATATTTT
. | TRBJ2-1 | TRBV18 | . | CASSPQGYNEQFF | TGTGCCAGCTCACCACAGGGTTACAATGAGCAGTTCTTC
. | TRBJ2-3 | TRBV5-1 | . | CASSLFLPEDTQYF | TGCGCCAGCAGCTTGTTTCTCCCGGAGGATACGCAGTATTTT
. | TRBJ2-6 | TRBV5-6 | . | CASSWAGANVLTF | TGTGCCAGCAGCTGGGCTGGGGCCAACGTCCTGACTTTC